The source of this TCR beta chain is a study of T cell clusters in autoimmune cytopenias. TRB rearrangements were amplified by touch-down multiplex PCR with mixed TRB-A/B primers. TCRdb reprocessed the multiplex PCR reads and stores each CDR3 protein as one record, lacking DNA. In all, the sample yields under 600 distinct CDR3 sequences. TRB was amplified from approximately 250 ng of peripheral blood genomic DNA per sample. This clonotype is labeled medium-sized (0.01 to 0.1%) based on frequency. Antigen: not known. Study outcomes and limitations: Physiological T cell clusters of healthy donors were apparently absent in primary autoimmune cytopenia patients. TRB repertoire shifts in secondary cytopenia and chronic lymphocytic leukemia mostly reflected lymphoma, not autoimmunity.

The germline V gene encodes CDR1 SGHTA and CDR2 FQGNSA. This CDR3 has 19 amino acids. The same data also went into a second study, on T cell repertoires in aging, cancer and after chemotherapy.

The sample consisted of peripheral blood. This rearrangement joins TRBV7-2 to TRBJ2-1; TCRdb gives TRBD1 as the D gene, but with no DNA this cannot be confirmed. The clonotype was recovered from a human donor with chronic lymphocytic leukemia. The CDR3: CASSLATRTQGLGYNEQFF.